Each of the 18 T cell receptor beta chains below was sequenced from the same sample in a study of PD-1 blockade in classical Hodgkin lymphoma (dated by TCRdb to the early 2020s). Sample time point, as interpreted from the label and publication: cycle 1 day 1 (C1D1), immediately before nivolumab initiation. All trial patients had relapsed after autologous stem cell transplantation, with cohorts A, B and C differing in prior brentuximab vedotin exposure. Receptors were amplified or captured by the immunoSEQ multiplex PCR assay. TCRdb re-hosts the immuneACCESS table, in-frame sequences only. Its copies lack some clones; in the studies checked, an unresolved V gene accounts for under half of them, and the cause for the rest is not known. The sample table shows some 100,000 clones, and around 90% are seen once. The top ten constitute less than 3.5% of the sample. This specimen consisted of peripheral blood mononuclear cells (PBMCs), obtained at baseline. The receptors shown here come from a human donor with classical Hodgkin lymphoma.

For the CDR3, the DNA is TGCGCCAGCAGAACTAGCGGGGGGAATACCTACGAGCAGTACTTC. This gives the protein CASRTSGGNTYEQYF. The chain joins TRBV10-2 to TRBJ2-7, with 12 nucleotides matching TRBD2. From germline, CDR1 is WSHSY and CDR2 SAAADI. The length of the CDR3 is 15 residues. The ends lost 6 bases at V and 2 bases at J; junction bases unmatched: 5.

The CDR3 nucleotides read TGCGCCAGCAGCACAGGAGCGGACATTCAGTACTTC. Protein product: CASSTGADIQYF. The chain is built from TRBV5-1 and TRBJ2-4; D tentatively fits TRBD1 or TRBD2 (5 bases each). Trimming shortened V by 4 bases and J by 8 bases, and 10 bases separated the two germline ends. The CDR3 length is 12 residues. Germline values: CDR1 SGHRS, CDR2 YFSETQ.

Only a few counts were recorded for this clone. This chain connects TRBV28 to TRBJ1-1, with 9 bases identical to TRBD1. In germline, CDR1 is MDHEN, CDR2 SYDVKM. The J segment lost 0 bases and the V segment lost 5 bases, leaving 1 base of the junction unmatched. The CDR3 has 14 amino acids. CDR3 residues: CASSRDRVNTEAFF. Written as DNA, the CDR3 is TGTGCCAGCAGTCGGGACAGGGTGAACACTGAAGCTTTCTTT.

The V call is TRBV14, the J call TRBJ2-1, with D possibly matching TRBD2 (6 bases). CDR1 SGHDN and CDR2 FVKESK come from the germline V gene. The CDR3 extends over 16 amino acids. V lost 4 bases and J 1 base, leaving 14 bases between the germline ends. CDR3 region: CASSPPGVVSYNEQFF. The CDR3, as DNA: TGTGCCAGCAGCCCCCCGGGAGTCGTGTCCTACAATGAGCAGTTCTTC.

The chain combines TRBV28 with TRBJ1-5; TRBD1 matches 8 bases. V shed 7 bases and J 6 bases; nucleotides not matched to a gene: 11. The CDR3 spans 15 residues. Germline values: CDR1 MDHEN, CDR2 SYDVKM. The DNA of the CDR3 is TGTGCCAGCACTCGCTGGGGCAGGGGGCTTCAGCCCCAGCATTTT. Protein product: CASTRWGRGLQPQHF.

This chain uses TRBV5-8 with TRBJ2-3, with 9 bases fitting TRBD1. Germline assignment: CDR1 SGHTS and CDR2 YDEGEE. With V trimmed by 4 bases and J by 6 bases, 15 bases remained unmatched. The CDR3 has 17 amino acids. CDR3: CASSRSMGQGPLDTQYF. As DNA, the CDR3 is TGTGCCAGCAGCCGCTCGATGGGACAGGGACCCCTGGATACGCAGTATTTT.

Only one count was recorded for this clone. The genes are TRBV5-4 and TRBJ1-2, with 8 bases lining up with TRBD1. The CDR3 loop spans 17 amino acids. CDR1 is SGHNT and CDR2 is YYREEE in the germline V gene (reference sequence). The junction had 19 bases not matched to a gene; V was cut back by 4 bases and J by 8 bases. The CDR3 loop reads CASSPGSYRGAYVGYTF. The CDR3 DNA reads TGTGCCAGCAGCCCAGGGTCCTACAGGGGGGCCTATGTGGGCTACACCTTC.

The chain recombines TRBV28 with TRBJ1-2; perhaps TRBD1 as D (5 bases). CDR1 is MDHEN, CDR2 SYDVKM, per germline. V was clipped by 2 bases and J by 7 bases, with 14 bases between them. This CDR3 comprises 14 residues. CDR3 in amino acids: CASSLLNQGFGYTF. CDR3 nucleotides: TGTGCCAGCAGTTTACTAAATCAGGGATTTGGCTACACCTTC.

As DNA, the CDR3 is TGTGCCAGCTCACCGCGAGGACAGGCCCCCTACGAGCAGTACTTC. Translating it yields CASSPRGQAPYEQYF. The rearrangement links TRBV18 to TRBJ2-7; 7 nucleotides align to TRBD1. The CDR3 totals 15 residues. Germline loops: CDR1 KGHSH, CDR2 LQKENI. V lost 3 bases to trimming and J lost 2 bases; unmatched junction nucleotides: 7.

J is TRBJ2-1 and V is TRBV10-2; 7 bases are shared with TRBD2. Germline CDR1 reads WSHSY; CDR2 reads SAAADI. The CDR3 runs 15 residues. Unmatched junction bases numbered 9, after V lost 5 bases and J lost 5 bases. The CDR3 nucleotides read TGCGCCAGCAGTTCTCCGCGGGAGATAAACAATGAGCAGTTCTTC. Its protein is CASSSPREINNEQFF.

This chain links TRBV19 with TRBJ2-7; D possibly matches TRBD1 or TRBD2 (5 bases each). Germline V gene data show CDR1 as LNHDA and CDR2 as SQIVND (reference sequence). CDR3 length: 12 residues. V was pared by 10 bases and J by 6 bases, with 16 bases between. Written as DNA, the CDR3 is TGTGCCATTAGGGACCCGACCGGCGAGCAGTACTTC. Encoded protein: CAIRDPTGEQYF. Filled out from reference TRBV19 and TRBJ2-7, the complete variable domain reads DGGITQSPKYLFRKEGQNVTLSCEQNLNHDAMYWYRQDPGQGLRLIYYSQIVNDFQKGDIAEGYSVSREKKESFPLTVTSAQKNPTAFYLCAIRDPTGEQYFGPGTRLTVT.

The V and J genes are TRBV2 and TRBJ1-4; perhaps TRBD1 as D (6 bases). V shed 9 bases and J shed 4 bases, with 15 bases lying between them. This CDR3 spans 14 amino acids. CDR1 and CDR2 from the germline V gene are SNHLY and FYNNEI. The CDR3 loop reads CASITGTSNEKLFF. CDR3 DNA: TGTGCCAGTATTACCGGGACAAGTAATGAAAAACTGTTTTTT.

DNA for the CDR3: TGCAGCGTTGATGTCACGATGGCTTTCTTT. Amino acids: CSVDVTMAFF. This chain links TRBV29-1 with TRBJ1-1; D unclear. V lost 3 bases, J lost 11 bases, and 10 bases lay in between. Germline V gives CDR1 SQVTM, CDR2 ANQGSEA. The CDR3 loop spans 10 amino acids.

The V and J genes are TRBV2 and TRBJ2-1; D unclear. The CDR3 contains 11 residues. V was trimmed by 4 bases and J by 3 bases, leaving 1 base between them. CDR1 and CDR2 (germline): SNHLY, FYNNEI. The CDR3 DNA sequence: TGTGCCAGCAGTGGCTACAATGAGCAGTTCTTC. Its protein is CASSGYNEQFF.

The chain carries TRBV9 and TRBJ2-1; the D is unclear. This CDR3 is 16 amino acids long. Between the trimmed V and J ends, which lost 0 bases and 0 bases, there was a span of 10 bases. The germline gives CDR1 SGDLS, CDR2 YYNGEE. CDR3 residues: CASSVALQSSYNEQFF. CDR3 DNA sequence: TGTGCCAGCAGCGTAGCACTACAAAGCTCCTACAATGAGCAGTTCTTC.

The gene calls are TRBV6-5 and TRBJ1-2; 7 bases align to TRBD1. The germline gives CDR1 MNHEY, CDR2 SVGAGI. The length of the CDR3 is 14 residues. The V gene end was trimmed by 6 bases and the J gene end by 6 bases; junction bases not matched to a gene: 10. CDR3: CASSRDRDGNGYTF. CDR3 DNA sequence: TGTGCCAGCAGCCGAGACAGGGACGGTAATGGCTACACCTTC.

This chain uses TRBV2 with TRBJ1-3; possible D gene TRBD1, 6 bases. Trimming removed 6 bases from V and 9 bases from J, with 12 bases in between. The germline CDR1 and CDR2 sequences are SNHLY and FYNNEI. This CDR3 contains 12 residues. In DNA, the CDR3 is TGTGCCAGCAGAGAACAGGGTAGCACCATATATTTT. Protein product: CASREQGSTIYF.

This rearrangement joins TRBV4-2 to TRBJ2-7; D call uncertain. V was trimmed by 1 base and J by 0 bases, leaving 16 bases between them. CDR3 length: 17 amino acids. Germline loops: CDR1 LGHNA, CDR2 YNFKEQ. The CDR3 nucleotides are TGTGCCAGCAGCCAAGGGTATACCCGATTAAGCTCCTACGAGCAGTACTTC. Translation gives CASSQGYTRLSSYEQYF.